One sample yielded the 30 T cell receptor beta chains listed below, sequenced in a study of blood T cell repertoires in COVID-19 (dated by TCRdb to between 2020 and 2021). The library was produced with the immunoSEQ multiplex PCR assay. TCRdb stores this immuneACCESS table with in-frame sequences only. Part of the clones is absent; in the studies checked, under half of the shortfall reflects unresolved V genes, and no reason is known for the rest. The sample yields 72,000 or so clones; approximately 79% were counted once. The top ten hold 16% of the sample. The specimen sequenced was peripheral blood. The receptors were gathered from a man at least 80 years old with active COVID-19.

The CDR3 DNA reads TGTGCCAGCAGCCTGAAAAGGGAGGTAGCGGGAGGCCGCGACTCCTACGAGCAGTACTTC. Translating it yields CASSLKREVAGGRDSYEQYF. V is TRBV6-8 and J is TRBJ2-7, with TRBD2 identical over 10 bases. Per the germline V gene, CDR1 is MNHGY and CDR2 is SAAAGT. This CDR3 contains 20 residues. The V gene end was trimmed by 6 bases and the J gene end by 0 bases; junction bases not matched to a gene: 20.

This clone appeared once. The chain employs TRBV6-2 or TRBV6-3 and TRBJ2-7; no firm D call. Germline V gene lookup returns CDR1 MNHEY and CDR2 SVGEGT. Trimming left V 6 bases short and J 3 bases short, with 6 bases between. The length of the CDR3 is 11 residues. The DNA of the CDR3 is TGTGCCAGCAGCCCCCGCTACGAGCAGTACTTC. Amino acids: CASSPRYEQYF.

In nucleotides, the CDR3 is TGCAGCGTTGAATTCCGGGACAGGGGGCTTGAGCAGTTCTTC. This translates into CSVEFRDRGLEQFF. The chain links TRBV29-1 to TRBJ2-1, with 12 bases identical to TRBD1. The germline CDR1 and CDR2 sequences are SQVTM and ANQGSEA. CDR3 size: 14 residues. V lost 2 bases, J lost 9 bases, and 5 bases stayed unmatched.

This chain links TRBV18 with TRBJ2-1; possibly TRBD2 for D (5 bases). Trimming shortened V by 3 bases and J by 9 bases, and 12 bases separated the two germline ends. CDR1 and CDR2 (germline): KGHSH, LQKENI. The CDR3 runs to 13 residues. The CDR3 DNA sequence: TGTGCCAGCTCACCGAGGGAGTCGGGTGAGCAGTTCTTC. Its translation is CASSPRESGEQFF.

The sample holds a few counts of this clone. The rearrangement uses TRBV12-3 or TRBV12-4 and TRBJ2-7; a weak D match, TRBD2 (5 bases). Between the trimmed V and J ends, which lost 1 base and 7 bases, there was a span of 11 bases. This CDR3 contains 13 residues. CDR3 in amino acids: CASSLGPEGEQYF. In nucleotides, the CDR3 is TGTGCCAGCAGTTTAGGTCCCGAGGGAGAGCAGTACTTC.

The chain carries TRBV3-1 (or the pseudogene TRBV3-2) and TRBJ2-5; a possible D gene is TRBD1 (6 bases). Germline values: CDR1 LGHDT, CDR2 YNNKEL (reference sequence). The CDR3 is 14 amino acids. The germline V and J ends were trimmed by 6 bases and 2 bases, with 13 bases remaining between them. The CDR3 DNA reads TGTGCCAGCAGGTTCCTTGGACAGCAAGAGACCCAGTACTTC. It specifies CASRFLGQQETQYF.

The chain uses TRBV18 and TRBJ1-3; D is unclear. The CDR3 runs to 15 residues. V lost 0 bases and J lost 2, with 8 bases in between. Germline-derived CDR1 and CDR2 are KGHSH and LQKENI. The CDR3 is CASSPPGLTGNTIYF. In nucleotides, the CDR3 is TGTGCCAGCTCACCACCCGGTCTGACTGGAAACACCATATATTTT.

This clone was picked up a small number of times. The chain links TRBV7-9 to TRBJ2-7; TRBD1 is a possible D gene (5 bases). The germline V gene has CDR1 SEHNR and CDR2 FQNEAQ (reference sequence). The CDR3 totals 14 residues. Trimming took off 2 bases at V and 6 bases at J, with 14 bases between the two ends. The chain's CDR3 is CASSLSVLQGEQYF. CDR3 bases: TGTGCCAGCAGCTTATCAGTACTTCAGGGCGAGCAGTACTTC. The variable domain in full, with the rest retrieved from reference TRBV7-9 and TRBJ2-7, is DTGVSQNPRHKITKRGQNVTFRCDPISEHNRLYWYRQTLGQGPEFLTYFQNEAQLEKSRLLSDRFSAERPKGSFSTLEIQRTEQGDSAMYLCASSLSVLQGEQYFGPGTRLTVT.

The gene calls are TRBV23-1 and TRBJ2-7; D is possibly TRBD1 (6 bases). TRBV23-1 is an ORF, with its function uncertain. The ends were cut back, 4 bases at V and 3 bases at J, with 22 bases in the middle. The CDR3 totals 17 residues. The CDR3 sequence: CASSLFRGKAVSYEQYF. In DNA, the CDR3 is TGCGCCAGCAGTCTTTTTAGGGGGAAAGCCGTAAGCTACGAGCAGTACTTC.

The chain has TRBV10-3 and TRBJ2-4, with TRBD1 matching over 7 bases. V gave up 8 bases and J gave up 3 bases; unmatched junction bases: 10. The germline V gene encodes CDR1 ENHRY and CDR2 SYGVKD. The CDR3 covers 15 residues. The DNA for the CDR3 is TGTGCCATCGGAGAGGCAGGGGGAGTCAAAAACATTCAGTACTTC. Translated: CAIGEAGGVKNIQYF.

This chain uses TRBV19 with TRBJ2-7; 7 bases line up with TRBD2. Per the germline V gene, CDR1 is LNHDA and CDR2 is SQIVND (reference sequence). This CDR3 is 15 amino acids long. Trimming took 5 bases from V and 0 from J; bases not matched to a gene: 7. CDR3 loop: CASSRDYQSSYEQYF. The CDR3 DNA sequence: TGTGCCAGTAGTCGGGACTACCAAAGCTCCTACGAGCAGTACTTC.

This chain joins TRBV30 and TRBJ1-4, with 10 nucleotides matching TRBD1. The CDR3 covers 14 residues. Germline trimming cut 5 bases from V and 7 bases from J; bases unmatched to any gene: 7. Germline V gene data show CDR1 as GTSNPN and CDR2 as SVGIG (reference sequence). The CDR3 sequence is CAWGRQGAFEKLFF. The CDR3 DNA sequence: TGTGCCTGGGGCCGACAGGGGGCATTTGAAAAACTGTTTTTT.

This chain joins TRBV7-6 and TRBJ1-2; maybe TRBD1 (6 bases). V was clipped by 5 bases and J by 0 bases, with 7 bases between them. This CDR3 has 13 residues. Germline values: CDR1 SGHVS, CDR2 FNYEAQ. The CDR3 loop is CASSRTANYGYTF. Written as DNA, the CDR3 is TGTGCCAGCAGCCGGACAGCTAACTATGGCTACACCTTC.

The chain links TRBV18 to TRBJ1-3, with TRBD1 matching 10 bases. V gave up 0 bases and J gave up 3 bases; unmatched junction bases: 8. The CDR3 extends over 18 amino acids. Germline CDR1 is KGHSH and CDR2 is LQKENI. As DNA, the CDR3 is TGTGCCAGCTCACCACCAAGACAGGGGGCGGTATTTGGAAACACCATATATTTT. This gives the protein CASSPPRQGAVFGNTIYF.

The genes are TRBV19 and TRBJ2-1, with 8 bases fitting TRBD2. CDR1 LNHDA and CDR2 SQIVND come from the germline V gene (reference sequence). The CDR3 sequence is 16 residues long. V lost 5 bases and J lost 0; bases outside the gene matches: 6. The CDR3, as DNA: TGTGCCAGTAGTCTCCCGGGAGGGCCCTCCTACAATGAGCAGTTCTTC. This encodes CASSLPGGPSYNEQFF.

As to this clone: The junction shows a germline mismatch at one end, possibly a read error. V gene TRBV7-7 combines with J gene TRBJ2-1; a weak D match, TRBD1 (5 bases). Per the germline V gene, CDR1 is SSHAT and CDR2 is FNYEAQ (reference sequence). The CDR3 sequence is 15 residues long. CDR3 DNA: TGTGCTAGCAGCTCGCAGCAGGGTGTGTCTTTCGAGCAGTTCTTC. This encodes CASSSQQGVSFEQFF.

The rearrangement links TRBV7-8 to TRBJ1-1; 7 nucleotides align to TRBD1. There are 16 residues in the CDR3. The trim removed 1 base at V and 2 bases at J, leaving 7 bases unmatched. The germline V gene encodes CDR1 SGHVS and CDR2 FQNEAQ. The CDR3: CASSLGGGPRNTEAFF. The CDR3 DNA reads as TGTGCCAGCAGCTTAGGAGGGGGCCCCCGAAACACTGAAGCTTTCTTT.

The CDR3 DNA sequence: TGTGCCAGCAGCCTAAGGGACTACGGGGATACGCAGTATTTT. The encoded protein is CASSLRDYGDTQYF. The J gene is TRBJ2-3, the V gene TRBV7-8; 7 nucleotides align to TRBD2. The CDR3 runs to 14 residues. V lost 5 bases, J lost 6 bases, and 8 bases stayed unmatched. Germline values: CDR1 SGHVS, CDR2 FQNEAQ.

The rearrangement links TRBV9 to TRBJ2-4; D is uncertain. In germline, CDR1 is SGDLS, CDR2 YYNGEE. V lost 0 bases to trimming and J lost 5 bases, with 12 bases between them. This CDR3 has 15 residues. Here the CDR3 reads CASSVEWQKENIQYF. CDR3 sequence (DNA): TGTGCCAGCAGCGTAGAATGGCAGAAAGAAAACATTCAGTACTTC.

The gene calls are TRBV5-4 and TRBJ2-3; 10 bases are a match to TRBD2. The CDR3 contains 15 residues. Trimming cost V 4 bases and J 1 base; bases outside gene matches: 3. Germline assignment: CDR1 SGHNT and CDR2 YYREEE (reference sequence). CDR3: CASSVGTSGTDTQYF. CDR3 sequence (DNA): TGTGCCAGCAGCGTCGGGACTAGCGGCACAGATACGCAGTATTTT.

The CDR3 DNA follows: TGTGCCAGCAGCGTAAGCGAGCGGGAGGCCGGGGAGCAGTTCTTC. Amino acids: CASSVSEREAGEQFF. V usage is TRBV9 and J usage is TRBJ2-1; TRBD2 agrees at 9 bases. The germline CDR1 and CDR2 sequences are SGDLS and YYNGEE. The CDR3 totals 15 residues. V lost 1 base, J lost 10 bases, and 9 bases stayed unmatched.

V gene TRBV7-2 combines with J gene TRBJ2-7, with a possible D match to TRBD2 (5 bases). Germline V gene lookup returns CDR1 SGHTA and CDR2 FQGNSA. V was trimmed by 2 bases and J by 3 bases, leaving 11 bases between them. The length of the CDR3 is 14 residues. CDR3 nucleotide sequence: TGTGCCAGCAGCTTATCCGTCGGGGACTACGAGCAGTACTTC. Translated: CASSLSVGDYEQYF.

The CDR3 region is CASSQTTSSEQFF. CDR3 nucleotides: TGTGCCAGCAGCCAAACGACTAGCTCAGAGCAGTTCTTC. The rearrangement joins TRBV12-3 or TRBV12-4 to TRBJ2-1; TRBD2 matches at 7 bases. The V segment lost 6 bases and the J segment 10 bases; nucleotides outside the gene matches: 9. The CDR3 covers 13 residues.

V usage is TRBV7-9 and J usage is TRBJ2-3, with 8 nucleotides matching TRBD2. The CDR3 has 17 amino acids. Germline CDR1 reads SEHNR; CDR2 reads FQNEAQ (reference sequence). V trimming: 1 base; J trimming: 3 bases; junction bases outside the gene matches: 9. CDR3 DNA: TGTGCCAGCAGCTTAGGGTCGAGCGGGAGCAGGACAGATACGCAGTATTTT. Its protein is CASSLGSSGSRTDTQYF.

CDR3 amino acids: CASSWGQTLASGNTIYF. The CDR3 nucleotides read TGCGCCAGCAGCTGGGGACAGACGCTAGCTTCTGGAAACACCATATATTTT. V usage is TRBV5-1 and J usage is TRBJ1-3, with 7 bases aligning to TRBD1. The ends lost 3 bases at V and 1 base at J; junction bases unmatched: 10. The CDR3 is 17 amino acids. Germline CDR1 is SGHRS and CDR2 is YFSETQ.

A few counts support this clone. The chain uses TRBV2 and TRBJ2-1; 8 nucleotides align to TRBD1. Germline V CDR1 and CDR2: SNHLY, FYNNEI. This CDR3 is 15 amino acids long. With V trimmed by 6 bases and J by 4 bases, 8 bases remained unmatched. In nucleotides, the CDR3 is TGTGCCAGCAGGTTAACAGGGGGAGAATACAATGAGCAGTTCTTC. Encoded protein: CASRLTGGEYNEQFF.

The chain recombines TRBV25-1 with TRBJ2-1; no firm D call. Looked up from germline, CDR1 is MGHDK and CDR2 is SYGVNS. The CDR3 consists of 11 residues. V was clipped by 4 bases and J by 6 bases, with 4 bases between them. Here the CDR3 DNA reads TGTGCCAGCAGTGTATTCAATGAGCAGTTCTTC. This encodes CASSVFNEQFF.

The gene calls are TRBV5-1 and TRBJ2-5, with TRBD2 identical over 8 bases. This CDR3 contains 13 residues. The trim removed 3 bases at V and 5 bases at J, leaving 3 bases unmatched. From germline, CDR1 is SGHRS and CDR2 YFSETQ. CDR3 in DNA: TGCGCCAGCAGCTCCGGGGGGGTGGAGACCCAGTACTTC. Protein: CASSSGGVETQYF.

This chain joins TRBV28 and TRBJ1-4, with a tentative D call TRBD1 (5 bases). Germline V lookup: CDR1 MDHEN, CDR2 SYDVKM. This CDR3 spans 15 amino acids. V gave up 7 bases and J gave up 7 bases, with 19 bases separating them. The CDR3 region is CASNGGPHGGEKLFF. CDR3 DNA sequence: TGTGCCAGCAACGGAGGGCCTCATGGGGGTGAAAAACTGTTTTTT.

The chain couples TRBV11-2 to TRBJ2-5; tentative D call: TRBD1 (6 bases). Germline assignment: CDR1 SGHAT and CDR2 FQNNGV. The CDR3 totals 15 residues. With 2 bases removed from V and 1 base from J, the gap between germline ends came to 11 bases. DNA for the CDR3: TGTGCCAGCAGCTTAACTCGGACAGTCCAAGAGACCCAGTACTTC. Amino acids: CASSLTRTVQETQYF.